Shown below are 5 T cell receptor beta chains from a single sample sequenced in a study of cytomegalovirus exposure and HLA in healthy donors. It was with 60 Vbeta and 13 Jbeta primers that the PCR ran. This table comes from immunoSEQ multiplex PCR, and its TCRdb copy is limited to in-frame clones, with some not included. Here the sample spans 90,000 to 100,000 clones, approximately 81% being singletons. Sequencing was carried out using PBMCs. These receptors all come from a woman between 35 and 50 years old in good health and CMV-seronegative.

The V and J genes are TRBV7-8 and TRBJ2-7, with a possible D match to TRBD1 (6 bases). The CDR3 loop spans 15 amino acids. Trimming stripped 6 bases from V and 1 base from J, with 16 bases between. Germline assignment: CDR1 SGHVS and CDR2 FQNEAQ. The DNA of the CDR3 is TGTGCCAGCAGTTCTACCGCCGGGACATCCTACGAGCAGTACTTC. Protein product: CASSSTAGTSYEQYF.

This sequence joins TRBV7-8 and TRBJ1-3; a weak D match, TRBD1 (5 bases). Germline lookup yields CDR1 SGHVS and CDR2 FQNEAQ. The V end lost 5 bases, the J end lost 0 bases, and 11 bases lay between the germline ends. The CDR3 covers 15 residues. The CDR3: CASSPYRRSGNTIYF. DNA for the CDR3: TGTGCCAGCAGCCCCTACAGGCGCTCTGGAAACACCATATATTTT.

The rearrangement joins TRBV18 to TRBJ2-5; 9 bases fit TRBD1. In germline, CDR1 is KGHSH, CDR2 LQKENI. The CDR3 has 15 residues. With V trimmed by 3 bases and J by 1 base, 3 bases remained unmatched. CDR3 bases: TGTGCCAGCTCACCTTACAGGGGGCTCCAAGAGACCCAGTACTTC. Its translation is CASSPYRGLQETQYF.

This clone came up once. One junction end does not reproduce the germline sequence, and a read error may be involved. The chain combines TRBV7-9 with TRBJ2-7, with TRBD1 matching 7 bases. From germline, CDR1 is SEHNR and CDR2 FQNEAQ (reference sequence). This CDR3 comprises 15 residues. For the CDR3, the DNA is TGTTCCAGCAGCTCCGACAGGGCCTCATCCTACGAGCAGTACTTC. Translating it yields CSSSSDRASSYEQYF.

The chain employs TRBV5-6 and TRBJ2-1; 13 bases line up with TRBD2. The V segment lost 7 bases and the J segment 6 bases; nucleotides outside the gene matches: 10. In germline, CDR1 is SGHDT, CDR2 YYEEEE. The CDR3 has 16 amino acids. CDR3 loop: CASVLAGGPGTNEQFF. CDR3 nucleotides: TGTGCCAGCGTACTAGCGGGAGGGCCTGGTACCAATGAGCAGTTCTTC. Full variable domain (remainder filled in from reference TRBV5-6 and TRBJ2-1): DAGVTQSPTHLIKTRGQQVTLRCSPKSGHDTVSWYQQALGQGPQFIFQYYEEEERQRGNFPDRFSGHQFPNYSSELNVNALLLGDSALYLCASVLAGGPGTNEQFFGPGTRLTVL.